This T cell receptor beta chain was identified during a study of blood T cell repertoires in COVID-19. Study at large: From T cells, B-cell-depleted T cells, or PBMCs came the material, which was cDNA or gDNA.

Between the trimmed V and J ends, which lost 2 bases and 6 bases, there was a span of 10 bases. The CDR3 is made up of 13 amino acids. Germline V gene data show CDR1 as MNHEY and CDR2 as SVGAGI. In the original analysis: Amplification from reference gene primers served as the basis for estimated nucleated cell counts. Sequencing used immunoSEQ multiplex PCR; TCRdb keeps in-frame clones, though not all of them. The D gene and trimming were derived from the DNA, and the V and J assignments and clone size from that table. This sample has approximately 69,000 clones, with around 91% found just once. The TCR sequence derives from a man in his fifties or sixties with acute or convalescent COVID-19. The sample taken for sequencing was peripheral blood. V gene TRBV6-5 combines with J gene TRBJ1-2; D is perhaps TRBD1 (5 bases). DNA for the CDR3: TGTGCCAGCAGTTACGGGGGGGGAGATGGCTACACCTTC. Amino acids: CASSYGGGDGYTF.